Following are 9 T cell receptor beta chains from one sample sequenced in a study of beta chain features in type 1 diabetes. Findings of the study overall: A moderate, significant TCRB CDR3 shortening appeared in type 1 diabetes across four CD4+ subsets.

All of the isolated RNA was reverse transcribed, so expressed TCRB transcripts were sequenced. Repertoires were generated with immunoSEQ multiplex PCR, while TCRdb's copy carries only in-frame clones and drops some. The repertoire holds 150,000 to 200,000 clones, with around 63% as singletons. Which antigens these TCRs recognize remains unknown. The sequencing input was naive CD4+ T cells from blood. The receptors were gathered from a man aged 25-45 years with type 1 diabetes.

This clone turned up a few times. The rearrangement uses TRBV11-2 and TRBJ2-3, with TRBD2 matching 11 bases. Germline V gene lookup returns CDR1 SGHAT and CDR2 FQNNGV. Unmatched junction bases numbered 7, after V lost 5 bases and J lost 0 bases. CDR3 size: 17 residues. This CDR3 reads CASSLSGTSGSTDTQYF. CDR3 nucleotide sequence: TGTGCCAGCAGCCTATCAGGGACTAGCGGCAGCACAGATACGCAGTATTTT.

This sequence joins TRBV11-2 and TRBJ2-5; TRBD2 matches at 11 bases. Germline CDR1 reads SGHAT; CDR2 reads FQNNGV. This CDR3 contains 14 residues. J lost 5 bases, V lost 3 bases, and 2 bases had no gene match. The chain's CDR3 is CASSLLAGGETQYF. CDR3 nucleotides: TGTGCCAGCAGCTTGCTAGCGGGGGGCGAGACCCAGTACTTC.

The V call is TRBV29-1, the J call TRBJ2-4, with D unresolved. Trimming took off 3 bases at V and 5 bases at J, with 11 bases between the two ends. The CDR3 covers 13 residues. The germline CDR1 and CDR2 sequences are SQVTM and ANQGSEA. This chain's CDR3 is CSVDEQAENIQYF. The CDR3 DNA is TGCAGCGTTGACGAGCAGGCGGAAAACATTCAGTACTTC.

The gene calls are TRBV30 and TRBJ1-1, with D possibly being TRBD1 (5 bases). The CDR3 spans 17 residues. CDR1 and CDR2 from the germline V gene are GTSNPN and SVGIG (reference sequence). V lost 3 bases to trimming and J lost 6 bases, with 26 bases between them. The CDR3 region has the DNA TGTGCCTGGAGGGGGGACCGGGGAGGGTCCCTTCGGGCTGAAGCTTTCTTT. Translation: CAWRGDRGGSLRAEAFF.

The V and J genes are TRBV6-6 and TRBJ2-2; no firm D call. V lost 0 bases and J 7 bases, leaving 3 bases between the germline ends. The CDR3 consists of 12 residues. Germline V lookup: CDR1 MNHNY, CDR2 SVGAGI (reference sequence). DNA for the CDR3: TGTGCCAGCAGTTACTCCGTCGGGGAGCTGTTTTTT. Its translation is CASSYSVGELFF.

This sequence joins TRBV5-1 and TRBJ2-1, with TRBD1 matching over 8 bases. Trimming cost V 1 base and J 5 bases; bases outside gene matches: 2. Germline assignment: CDR1 SGHRS and CDR2 YFSETQ. The CDR3 has 14 residues. The CDR3 region is CASSLTGGNNEQFF. CDR3 nucleotides: TGCGCCAGCAGCTTGACAGGGGGAAACAATGAGCAGTTCTTC. Full variable domain (missing parts from reference TRBV5-1 and TRBJ2-1): KAGVTQTPRYLIKTRGQQVTLSCSPISGHRSVSWYQQTPGQGLQFLFEYFSETQRNKGNFPGRFSGRQFSNSRSEMNVSTLELGDSALYLCASSLTGGNNEQFFGPGTRLTVL.

This sequence joins TRBV29-1 and TRBJ2-3, with 10 positions matching TRBD2. This CDR3 is built from 16 residues. Germline V CDR1 and CDR2: SQVTM, ANQGSEA. V shed 5 bases, J shed 1 base, and the junction held 9 bases outside the gene matches. In DNA, the CDR3 is TGCAGCGTTCAATATCTAGCGGGGGAGGGCACAGATACGCAGTATTTT. This sequence encodes CSVQYLAGEGTDTQYF.

V usage is TRBV2 and J usage is TRBJ2-1; TRBD1 matches at 7 bases. The germline V gene has CDR1 SNHLY and CDR2 FYNNEI. After removal of 11 bases from V and 2 bases from J, the junction contained 12 bases not matched to a gene. The CDR3 contains 15 residues. The CDR3 nucleotides read TGTGCCGGTAAGACAGGGTTGGAACCCTACAATGAGCAGTTCTTC. Its protein product is CAGKTGLEPYNEQFF.

This chain joins TRBV5-1 and TRBJ2-3; D possibly matches TRBD1 or TRBD2 (5 bases each). This CDR3 region has 13 residues. V lost 6 bases to trimming and J lost 2 bases, with 10 bases between them. The V gene's germline CDR1 is SGHRS and CDR2 YFSETQ. The CDR3 sequence is CASNWGYTDTQYF. The CDR3 region has the DNA TGCGCCAGCAACTGGGGGTACACAGATACGCAGTATTTT. Full variable domain (remainder filled in from reference TRBV5-1 and TRBJ2-3): KAGVTQTPRYLIKTRGQQVTLSCSPISGHRSVSWYQQTPGQGLQFLFEYFSETQRNKGNFPGRFSGRQFSNSRSEMNVSTLELGDSALYLCASNWGYTDTQYFGPGTRLTVL.